This T cell receptor beta chain was profiled in a study of T cell responses to AZD1222 COVID-19 vaccine. Profiling relied on immunoSEQ multiplex PCR, and the TCRdb table lists in-frame clones only, not all of them. Of 70,000 to 95,000 clones detected, more than 80% appear once; the ten largest clones hold 2.5%. This clonotype was obtained from an adult who received the AZD1222 COVID-19 vaccine. The material was peripheral blood, obtained 28 days after the second AZD1222 dose.

CDR3 amino acids: CASSQDGDSPNLLAKNIQYF. The CDR3 region has the DNA TGTGCCAGCAGCCAAGACGGGGACTCCCCTAATCTCCTAGCCAAAAACATTCAGTACTTC. The V call is TRBV4-2, the J call TRBJ2-4, with D possibly matching TRBD2 (6 bases). The germline CDR1 and CDR2 sequences are LGHNA and YNFKEQ. Trimming removed 0 bases at V and 0 bases at J, with 21 bases between. There are 20 residues in the CDR3.